This T cell receptor (beta chain) was identified in a study of breast tumors, draining lymph nodes, adjacent tissues. The study, taken as a whole, reports: Data fit most tumor T cells coming from lymph node, expanding in tumor.

MiXCR, run by TCRdb on the multiplex PCR reads, gives a single entry per CDR3 protein. The data hold about 130,000 distinct CDR3 sequences, with just under 20% observed a single time. CDR3 length equals 15 residues. V lost 0 bases to trimming and J lost 1 base, with 8 bases between them. Germline values: CDR1 SGHRS, CDR2 YFSETQ. This clonotype was seen at least ten times. Its antigen is unidentified. Axillary draining lymph nodes of breast cancer patients supplied the node samples. The TCR comes from a female donor with breast cancer. Some clones in this sample may be carry-over from other donors' samples. The chain joins TRBV5-1 to TRBJ2-1, with D perhaps matching TRBD2 (6 bases). Material for sequencing was axillary lymph node tissue. The CDR3 spells CASSLGAGSYNEQFF. CDR3 nucleotides: TGCGCCAGCAGCTTGGGGGCGGGGTCCTACAATGAGCAGTTCTTC.